This entry lists 8 T cell receptor beta chains sequenced from one sample in a study of blood T cell repertoires in COVID-19. TCRdb's copy holds only in-frame clones and misses some; the assay was immunoSEQ multiplex PCR. Altogether about 160,000 clones are present, more than 65% being singletons, with the ten largest covering roughly 10%. The sequenced sample was peripheral blood. These receptors were obtained from a woman at least 80 years old with active or convalescent COVID-19.

The genes are TRBV28 and TRBJ1-1; 7 bases agree with TRBD1. With 1 base clipped from V and 0 bases from J, the junction kept 2 bases outside the gene matches. Germline loops: CDR1 MDHEN, CDR2 SYDVKM. The CDR3 contains 15 residues. CDR3 residues: CASSLSGGMNTEAFF. The CDR3 DNA sequence: TGTGCCAGCAGTTTATCAGGGGGGATGAACACTGAAGCTTTCTTT.

The chain joins TRBV19 to TRBJ1-5; 10 nucleotides line up with TRBD1. CDR3 length: 15 amino acids. Unmatched junction bases numbered 6, after V lost 5 bases and J lost 5 bases. Germline V CDR1 and CDR2: LNHDA, SQIVND (reference sequence). The CDR3 coding sequence is TGTGCCAGTAGTGTGACAGGGGGCTTTGATCAGCCCCAGCATTTT. Amino acid sequence: CASSVTGGFDQPQHF. Full variable domain (rest looked up from reference TRBV19 and TRBJ1-5): DGGITQSPKYLFRKEGQNVTLSCEQNLNHDAMYWYRQDPGQGLRLIYYSQIVNDFQKGDIAEGYSVSREKKESFPLTVTSAQKNPTAFYLCASSVTGGFDQPQHFGDGTRLSIL.

The CDR3: CASMGAGGNTDTQYF. CDR3 nucleotide sequence: TGTGCCAGTATGGGAGCGGGAGGCAACACAGATACGCAGTATTTT. This rearrangement joins TRBV19 to TRBJ2-3; 9 nucleotides match TRBD2. The CDR3 extends over 15 amino acids. The V segment lost 7 bases and the J segment 2 bases; nucleotides outside the gene matches: 7. CDR1 LNHDA and CDR2 SQIVND come from the germline V gene (reference sequence).

The table lists this clone with a count of one. V usage is TRBV2 and J usage is TRBJ1-1, with 7 bases that match TRBD1. V was pared by 4 bases and J by 3 bases, with 5 bases of the junction left unmatched. There are 14 residues in the CDR3. The V gene's germline CDR1 is SNHLY and CDR2 FYNNEI. For the CDR3, the DNA is TGTGCCAGCAGTGTAGGGGACAGATACACTGAAGCTTTCTTT. It codes for CASSVGDRYTEAFF. Complete variable domain (other parts from reference TRBV2 and TRBJ1-1): EPEVTQTPSHQVTQMGQEVILRCVPISNHLYFYWYRQILGQKVEFLVSFYNNEISEKSEIFDDQFSVERPDGSNFTLKIRSTKLEDSAMYFCASSVGDRYTEAFFGQGTRLTVV.

The count of this clone is one. The chain is built from TRBV7-9 and TRBJ1-1; 9 bases match TRBD1. After removal of 5 bases from V and 3 bases from J, the junction contained 7 bases not matched to a gene. CDR1 and CDR2 from the germline V gene are SEHNR and FQNEAQ (reference sequence). The CDR3 runs 15 residues. The CDR3 sequence is CASSARQGGYTEAFF. CDR3 DNA sequence: TGTGCCAGCAGCGCTAGACAGGGGGGATACACTGAAGCTTTCTTT.

The chain is built from TRBV11-3 and TRBJ2-2, with a weak D call TRBD2 (6 bases). The V and J ends lost 3 bases and 4 bases respectively, with 9 bases between them. The germline CDR1 and CDR2 sequences are SGHNT and YENEEA. CDR3 length: 14 residues. Here the CDR3 DNA reads TGTGCCAGCAGCTTCACTAGCAGCACCGGGGAGCTGTTTTTT. Amino acids: CASSFTSSTGELFF. Variable domain in full (rest from reference TRBV11-3 and TRBJ2-2): EAGVVQSPRYKIIEKKQPVAFWCNPISGHNTLYWYLQNLGQGPELLIRYENEEAVDDSQLPKDRFSAERLKGVDSTLKIQPAELGDSAVYLCASSFTSSTGELFFGEGSRLTVL.

V and J are TRBV5-1 and TRBJ1-5; 7 positions agree with TRBD1. CDR1 SGHRS and CDR2 YFSETQ come from the germline V gene. The length of the CDR3 is 14 residues. J was trimmed by 6 bases and V by 3 bases; bases with no gene match: 6. The CDR3 DNA reads TGCGCCAGCAGCTCGGGACAGCCCGGTCAGCCCCAGCATTTT. Translation gives CASSSGQPGQPQHF. The complete variable domain, with remaining parts taken from reference TRBV5-1 and TRBJ1-5, reads KAGVTQTPRYLIKTRGQQVTLSCSPISGHRSVSWYQQTPGQGLQFLFEYFSETQRNKGNFPGRFSGRQFSNSRSEMNVSTLELGDSALYLCASSSGQPGQPQHFGDGTRLSIL.

There are a few counts of this clone. The chain carries TRBV3-1 (or the pseudogene TRBV3-2) and TRBJ1-2; 7 bases line up with TRBD1. The CDR3 extends over 17 amino acids. The V segment lost 1 base and the J segment 4 bases; nucleotides outside the gene matches: 12. Germline CDR1 is LGHDT and CDR2 is YNNKEL (reference sequence). The CDR3 loop reads CASSQGGTEVLGYGYTF. The CDR3 region has the DNA TGTGCCAGCAGCCAAGGAGGGACAGAAGTACTAGGCTATGGCTACACCTTC.